One sample yielded the 22 T cell receptor beta chains listed below, sequenced in a study of T and B cells in COVID-19 patients. TRB rearrangements were amplified by multiplex PCR with BIOMED2 TRB-A/B primers. TCRdb re-called the multiplex PCR reads with MiXCR, one entry per CDR3 protein. Of fewer than 6,500 distinct CDR3 sequences in the sample, around a quarter were seen once. Each TRB amplification used roughly 230-550 ng of genomic DNA from blood. The sequencing input was blood. The receptors shown here come from a human donor with active COVID-19. The donor label of this sample is uncertain.

This clonotype is labeled medium-sized (0.01 to 0.1%). V gene TRBV30 combines with J gene TRBJ2-1, with 7 bases identical to TRBD2. The CDR3 is 15 residues long. V was pared by 0 bases and J by 8 bases, with 10 bases of the junction left unmatched. Germline CDR1 reads GTSNPN; CDR2 reads SVGIG (reference sequence). CDR3 nucleotides: TGTGCCTGGAGTGTAGCCTGGCGGGAGATCGATGAGCAGTTCTTC. This sequence encodes CAWSVAWREIDEQFF.

As for this clonotype: This sequence may be a read error, since a much larger clone differs from it by one base. The chain combines TRBV6-5 with TRBJ2-7; D perhaps matches TRBD1 (6 bases). Germline V gene lookup returns CDR1 MNHEY and CDR2 SVGAGI. The length of the CDR3 is 14 residues. CDR3 region: CDSRKDSSSYEQYF. For the CDR3, the DNA is TGTGACAGCAGGAAGGACAGCAGCTCCTACGAGCAGTACTTC.

In this sample, this clonotype turned up a few times. This sequence joins TRBV19 and TRBJ1-1; D remains ambiguous. This CDR3 has 16 residues. The V end was cut by 0 bases, the J end by 2 bases, with 13 bases between. Germline loops: CDR1 LNHDA, CDR2 SQIVND (reference sequence). CDR3 region: CASSIDRGMHNTEAFF. In DNA, the CDR3 is TGTGCCAGTAGTATAGATCGCGGGATGCATAACACTGAAGCTTTCTTT. Complete variable domain (other parts from reference TRBV19 and TRBJ1-1): DGGITQSPKYLFRKEGQNVTLSCEQNLNHDAMYWYRQDPGQGLRLIYYSQIVNDFQKGDIAEGYSVSREKKESFPLTVTSAQKNPTAFYLCASSIDRGMHNTEAFFGQGTRLTVV.

By sample share, this clonotype is medium-sized. The chain couples TRBV6-2 or TRBV6-3 to TRBJ2-2; the match to TRBD1 covers 11 bases. CDR3 length: 14 residues. With V trimmed by 6 bases and J by 9 bases, 6 bases remained unmatched. CDR1 and CDR2 from the germline V gene are MNHEY and SVGEGT. The chain's CDR3 is CASRMDRGRRELFF. The CDR3 DNA sequence: TGTGCCAGCAGGATGGACAGGGGGCGCCGGGAGCTGTTTTTT.

The chain couples TRBV5-5 to TRBJ2-7, with D hard to call. Germline V gene data show CDR1 as SGHKS and CDR2 as YYEKEE (reference sequence). The CDR3 length is 14 residues. The V end lost 2 bases, the J end lost 0 bases, and 9 bases lay between the germline ends. This CDR3 is CASSLVLSSYEQYF. Here the CDR3 DNA reads TGTGCCAGCAGCTTAGTCTTAAGCTCCTACGAGCAGTACTTC.

This clonotype came up a few times. J is TRBJ2-7 and V is TRBV5-6; a weak D match, TRBD2 (7 bases). The germline gives CDR1 SGHDT, CDR2 YYEEEE. The CDR3 consists of 12 residues. Trimming took off 7 bases at V and 0 bases at J, with 8 bases between the two ends. The CDR3 is CASAGASYEQYF. DNA for the CDR3: TGTGCCAGCGCGGGGGCCTCCTACGAGCAGTACTTC.

The V call is TRBV5-6, the J call TRBJ1-2, with D maybe TRBD1 (6 bases). V shed 1 base and J shed 5 bases, with 12 bases lying between them. This CDR3 is built from 14 residues. Germline V gene lookup returns CDR1 SGHDT and CDR2 YYEEEE. CDR3 in amino acids: CASSLRTAFYGYTF. The DNA for the CDR3 is TGTGCCAGCAGCTTGAGGACAGCTTTTTATGGCTACACCTTC.

This clonotype was observed a handful of times. The chain is built from TRBV5-6 and TRBJ2-1; 8 bases are shared with TRBD2. Germline lookup yields CDR1 SGHDT and CDR2 YYEEEE. The CDR3 sequence is 14 residues long. The V and J ends lost 4 bases and 7 bases, in that order; junction bases with no gene match: 7. CDR3 sequence (DNA): TGTGCCAGCAGCCCCGGGACTAGTAAGAATGAGCAGTTCTTC. This translates into CASSPGTSKNEQFF.

The chain is built from TRBV5-4 and TRBJ1-4; 10 bases agree with TRBD1. With 4 bases clipped from V and 4 bases from J, the junction kept 4 bases outside the gene matches. The CDR3 runs 15 residues. Germline assignment: CDR1 SGHNT and CDR2 YYREEE (reference sequence). The CDR3 nucleotides read TGTGCCAGCAGCCCGACAGGGGGCTTTAATGAAAAACTGTTTTTT. Its translation: CASSPTGGFNEKLFF.

The table lists this clonotype with a few counts. The chain couples TRBV10-3 to TRBJ2-5; weak D call: TRBD1 (6 bases). The CDR3 covers 14 residues. The germline gives CDR1 ENHRY, CDR2 SYGVKD. The V gene lost 2 bases and the J gene lost 5 bases, with 12 bases spanning the gap. CDR3 region: CAISEEGRGETQYF. The CDR3 nucleotides are TGTGCCATCAGTGAGGAGGGCAGGGGTGAGACCCAGTACTTC.

In this sample, this clonotype turned up a few times. J is TRBJ2-7 and V is TRBV5-6; D perhaps matches TRBD2 (6 bases). The V and J ends lost 3 bases and 5 bases respectively, with 15 bases between them. The V gene's germline CDR1 is SGHDT and CDR2 YYEEEE. The CDR3 runs 14 residues. CDR3 nucleotides: TGTGCCAGCAGCTCCCGGACGCGCGGGGACGAGCAGTACTTC. This codes for CASSSRTRGDEQYF.

In this sample, this clonotype turned up a few times. This chain links TRBV7-6 with TRBJ2-7, with D perhaps matching TRBD2 (6 bases). Germline V gene lookup returns CDR1 SGHVS and CDR2 FNYEAQ. V lost 2 bases and J 11 bases, leaving 19 bases between the germline ends. The CDR3 spans 14 residues. DNA for the CDR3: TGTGCCAGCAGCTTACTCGGCCTCCACCGGGAGAAGTACTTC. This sequence encodes CASSLLGLHREKYF.

This clonotype has only a few counts. This rearrangement joins TRBV30 to TRBJ1-2, with 7 positions matching TRBD1. V lost 7 bases and J lost 8; bases outside the gene matches: 7. The CDR3 is 11 amino acids. CDR1 is GTSNPN and CDR2 is SVGIG in the germline V gene (reference sequence). Here the CDR3 reads CAYQGVEGYTF. For the CDR3, the DNA is TGTGCCTACCAGGGGGTAGAAGGCTACACCTTC. Complete variable domain (other parts from reference TRBV30 and TRBJ1-2): SQTIHQWPATLVQPVGSPLSLECTVEGTSNPNLYWYRQAAGRGLQLLFYSVGIGQISSEVPQNLSASRPQDRQFILSSKKLLLSDSGFYLCAYQGVEGYTFGSGTRLTVV.

By share, this clonotype ranks as medium-sized. The chain uses TRBV11-3 and TRBJ2-4; the match to TRBD2 covers 8 bases. Germline-derived CDR1 and CDR2 are SGHNT and YENEEA. The CDR3 is 19 residues long. With V trimmed by 5 bases and J by 6 bases, 21 bases remained unmatched. The CDR3 spells CASSTGGWGAGLEVNIQYF. The CDR3 DNA reads TGTGCCAGCAGCACGGGGGGGTGGGGGGCAGGACTTGAAGTAAACATTCAGTACTTC.

In its sample, this clonotype was seen a few times. The chain recombines TRBV6-1 with TRBJ2-5, with TRBD2 as a possible D gene (6 bases). Germline values: CDR1 MNHNS, CDR2 SASEGT. This CDR3 spans 15 amino acids. The ends were cut back, 6 bases at V and 5 bases at J, with 19 bases in the middle. In nucleotides, the CDR3 is TGTGCCAGCAGGGGAGGTAGCGCGGCCTCGGAGACCCAGTACTTC. Translated, it gives CASRGGSAASETQYF.

By sample share, this clonotype is medium-sized. Germline is not matched at one junction end, which may reflect a read error. The chain couples TRBV19 to TRBJ2-5; the match to TRBD2 covers 10 bases. CDR1 and CDR2 (germline): LNHDA, SQIVND (reference sequence). This CDR3 has 13 residues. CDR3 DNA sequence: TGTGCGAGTACGTCTAGCGGGAGAGAGACCCAGTACTTC. This gives the protein CASTSSGRETQYF.

This clonotype showed up just once. It may be a read error: a sequence one base away is much more abundant. The rearrangement links TRBV13 to TRBJ2-1, with D perhaps TRBD1 (5 bases). Trimming shortened V by 4 bases and J by 7 bases, and 17 bases separated the two germline ends. There are 15 residues in the CDR3. The germline V gene encodes CDR1 PRHDT and CDR2 FYEKMQ (reference sequence). CDR3 in amino acids: CASSSDIRTLNEQFF. CDR3 nucleotides: TGTGCCAGCAGCTCGGACATAAGGACGCTAAATGAGCAGTTCTTC.

In its sample, this clonotype ranks as medium-sized. The chain joins TRBV15 to TRBJ1-2; 8 bases line up with TRBD1. This CDR3 is 15 amino acids long. Germline CDR1 reads LNHNV; CDR2 reads YYDKDF (reference sequence). V gave up 5 bases and J gave up 4 bases; unmatched junction bases: 9. This CDR3 is CATSQTGQALYGYTF. The CDR3 DNA reads as TGTGCCACCAGCCAGACGGGACAGGCCCTCTATGGCTACACCTTC.

The CDR3 sequence is CASSPDSLGTGNQPQHF. In DNA form, the CDR3 reads TGTGCCAGCAGTCCAGACTCGCTCGGCACAGGCAATCAGCCCCAGCATTTT. The V call is TRBV6-5, the J call TRBJ1-5; no firm D call. Germline V gives CDR1 MNHEY, CDR2 SVGAGI. V was cut by 5 bases and J by 2 bases, with 19 bases left in between. The CDR3 spans 17 residues.

The rearrangement uses TRBV6-5 and TRBJ1-1; 8 nucleotides match TRBD1. CDR1 and CDR2 (germline): MNHEY, SVGAGI. V gave up 7 bases and J gave up 6 bases; unmatched junction bases: 7. There are 13 residues in the CDR3. The CDR3 nucleotides read TGTGCCAGCACCCGACAGGGGAATCCTGAAGCTTTCTTT. This gives the protein CASTRQGNPEAFF.

This clonotype was counted a few times. The V call is TRBV5-6, the J call TRBJ2-7; weak D call: TRBD1 (6 bases). V was trimmed by 5 bases and J by 2 bases, leaving 14 bases between them. Germline CDR1 reads SGHDT; CDR2 reads YYEEEE. The CDR3 runs to 14 residues. In DNA form, the CDR3 reads TGTGCCAGCAGGTACTCTGGGGGCCCCTACGAGCAGTACTTC. Protein: CASRYSGGPYEQYF.

The chain links TRBV20-1 to TRBJ2-1; TRBD1 matches 9 bases. The trim removed 5 bases at V and 6 bases at J, leaving 5 bases unmatched. Looked up from germline, CDR1 is DFQATT and CDR2 is SNEGSKA (reference sequence). The CDR3 runs to 13 residues. This chain's CDR3 is CSAGRTGVNEQFF. CDR3 sequence (DNA): TGCAGTGCTGGAAGGACAGGGGTCAATGAGCAGTTCTTC.